The 9 T cell receptor beta chains presented below share a single source sample, sequenced in a study of metastatic and nonmetastatic thyroid tumors. TCRdb reanalyzed the PCR reads with MiXCR. The repertoire holds approximately 35,000 clones, roughly 10% seen once, with around 15% in the top ten. No patient had received any treatment before thyroid surgery. Sequencing input: blood. These receptors all stem from a female donor with papillary thyroid cancer or a benign thyroid nodule (not recorded which). Some clones in this sample may be carry-over from other donors' samples.

This clone came up many times. This chain's CDR3 is CSVEGDSTYEQYF. For the CDR3, the DNA is TGCAGCGTTGAGGGGGACTCCACCTACGAGCAGTACTTC. This chain joins TRBV29-1 and TRBJ2-7; D possibly corresponds to TRBD2 (6 bases). Trimming pared 3 bases from V and 2 bases from J, leaving 11 bases between. The germline gives CDR1 SQVTM, CDR2 ANQGSEA. The CDR3 has 13 amino acids.

This clone came up many times. The rearrangement links TRBV30 to TRBJ2-4, with D unresolved. This CDR3 spans 14 amino acids. Germline CDR1 GTSNPN, CDR2 SVGIG (reference sequence). V lost 2 bases and J 0 bases, leaving 8 bases between the germline ends. Here the CDR3 reads CAWSRQVAKNIQYF. The CDR3 coding sequence is TGTGCCTGGAGTCGGCAGGTAGCCAAAAACATTCAGTACTTC.

The CDR3 nucleotides are TGTGCCTGGAGTGGAGTCGGAAGCCCGAGGACTGAAGCTTTCTTT. Translating it yields CAWSGVGSPRTEAFF. The V call is TRBV30, the J call TRBJ1-1; D is uncertain. The CDR3 covers 15 residues. Per the germline V gene, CDR1 is GTSNPN and CDR2 is SVGIG (reference sequence). V lost 1 base to trimming and J lost 5 bases, with 17 bases between them.

This clone was seen many times. V gene TRBV20-1 combines with J gene TRBJ2-7; 9 nucleotides line up with TRBD1. Trimming cost V 5 bases and J 5 bases; bases outside gene matches: 7. The CDR3 runs 13 residues. The germline CDR1 and CDR2 sequences are DFQATT and SNEGSKA (reference sequence). The CDR3 loop reads CSASTGTGNEQYF. As DNA, the CDR3 is TGCAGTGCTTCGACCGGGACAGGGAACGAGCAGTACTTC.

This clone was recorded at least ten times. This may be a read error: a much more frequent sequence differs by one nucleotide. The chain joins TRBV19 to TRBJ1-1, with a possible D match to TRBD1 (5 bases). V was pared by 8 bases and J by 4 bases, with 11 bases between. This CDR3 contains 12 residues. Germline-derived CDR1 and CDR2 are LNHDA and SQIVND (reference sequence). CDR3 DNA: TGTGCCAGTCAATTGGGGGGCACTGAAGCTTTCTTT. Translated: CASQLGGTEAFF.

This clone was found many times. The chain is built from TRBV4-3 and TRBJ1-3; D not certain. Looked up from germline, CDR1 is LGHNA and CDR2 is YSLEER. V gave up 1 base and J gave up 2 bases, with 12 bases separating them. This CDR3 contains 16 residues. The DNA of the CDR3 is TGCGCCAGCAGCCAAGTTGCCAGGCCCCCTGGAAACACCATATATTTT. It yields the protein CASSQVARPPGNTIYF.

This clone was counted at least ten times. The J gene is TRBJ1-3, the V gene TRBV11-1, with D perhaps TRBD1 (5 bases). Germline CDR1 and CDR2: SGHAT and FQDESV (reference sequence). V lost 2 bases and J lost 4, with 18 bases in between. The CDR3 runs 17 residues. CDR3 loop: CASSLKSGTQEGNTIYF. The CDR3 bases are TGTGCCAGCAGCTTAAAGAGCGGGACCCAGGAAGGAAACACCATATATTTT.

This clone was counted ten times or more. The chain recombines TRBV9 with TRBJ1-1, with D possibly TRBD1 on 6 matching bases. Germline V lookup: CDR1 SGDLS, CDR2 YYNGEE. Trimming shortened V by 4 bases and J by 4 bases, and 17 bases separated the two germline ends. The CDR3 extends over 15 amino acids. CDR3 residues: CASSPRQASSTEAFF. CDR3 coding DNA: TGTGCCAGCAGCCCACGACAGGCGTCGAGCACTGAAGCTTTCTTT.

In this sample, this clone turned up many times. The chain links TRBV28 to TRBJ2-5; TRBD1 matches 9 bases. CDR3 length equals 16 residues. Germline CDR1 reads MDHEN; CDR2 reads SYDVKM. V shed 6 bases, J shed 4 bases, and the junction held 12 bases outside the gene matches. The CDR3 protein is CASSTRGQGQRETQYF. The DNA of the CDR3 is TGTGCCAGCAGCACACGAGGACAGGGGCAACGAGAGACCCAGTACTTC.